This record covers a single T cell receptor (beta chain). The table lists this clonotype with many counts. The clone's antigen remains unknown. No base quality information exists; no much larger clone differs at one position. The sample originates from a study of T cells in Graves' hyperthyroidism and ophthalmopathy (dated 2019 in TCRdb). With regard to the full study: Peripheral blood samples were taken at the time of initial diagnosis, prior to any treatment. TCR V-J signatures able to tell the groups apart were searched for in a discovery cohort of some 100 patients, of whom fewer than 45 had Graves' ophthalmopathy and 55 to 65 had stable Graves' hyperthyroidism. The study also compared thyroid tissue and blood T-cell repertoires from several Graves' hyperthyroidism patients. The 80 to 100 discovery patients were randomly divided into training and test sets at a 7:3 ratio. After sampling, hyperthyroidism patients received methimazole starting at 30 mg daily, and ophthalmopathy patients received high-dose intravenous methylprednisolone. The paper reports TCR Vbeta CDR3 sequencing of approximately 140 peripheral blood samples: some 44 ophthalmopathy, some 80 hyperthyroidism and 17 progressor patients. An independent validation cohort of around 20 hyperthyroidism patients and 17 patients who later progressed to ophthalmopathy tested prospective prediction of ophthalmopathy.

The TCR beta CDR3 regions were amplified from RNA transcripts. For the first round of RT-PCR on the TCR CDR3, the HTBI primer set was used together with the Qiagen OneStep RT-PCR kit. The libraries were constructed in a second round of multiplex PCR and then size-selected and purified. Sequencing of the libraries was done on an Illumina HiSeq2000 using paired-end 100 bp reads. As for the original processing: SOAPnuke was used to process the raw data, removing reads that contained adapters or uncalled bases, had a mean Phred below 15, or lacked an exact match to the constant primer or identifier. High-quality paired reads were merged using COPE v1.2.5, and each unique nucleotide sequence was defined as a clonotype. MiTCR v1.1 was used to align the clonotypes against IMGT TRBV, TRBD and TRBJ reference segments. The analysis included only V-J combinations with a frequency above 0.0001, which together covered 98% to 99.2% of the repertoires. The TCS score was defined as F50 (clonal expansion) divided by E x V (chaos), with BLOSUM62-based TCRdist calculated between CDR3 peptides within each V-J. Welch's t-statistics and random forest reduced approximately 520 V-J features to 13, which were used in a naive Bayes classifier (R e1071). The similarity between thyroid and blood repertoires was quantified using the Morisita-Horn index. The raw public data were reprocessed by TCRdb itself: fastp quality trimming at Q25, MiXCR clonotype calling, in-frame beta chains only. Duplicate CDR3 protein sequences are folded into a single record with the most common DNA and genes. The V and J calls, along with clone size, are taken from TCRdb and not from the paper's own processing. The sample has around 610,000 distinct CDR3 sequences on record, roughly 15% of them singletons. 4.3% of the sample is held by the ten biggest clonotypes.

Moderately to severely active disease, a Clinical Activity Score of at least 3, a NOSPECS grade of at least 4, and a duration under 3 months were present in ophthalmopathy patients. Any patient with an uncontrolled infection, another autoimmune disease, pregnancy or lactation was excluded. Diagnoses relied on clinical symptoms, serum thyroxine and TRAb, thyroid ultrasound and orbital computed tomography. Ficoll-Paque density gradient centrifugation was used to isolate PBMCs from 9.5 to 10 ml of fresh peripheral blood. Trizol reagent was used to extract total RNA, and RNA quality was then checked on an Agilent 2100 Bioanalyzer. Results and caveats for the whole study, not just this receptor: Sample size was not statistically predetermined, and blinding of investigators to group allocation was not performed. Most expanded thyroid clonotypes (frequency above 0.001) were also detected in blood, suggesting blood repertoires may reflect thyroid immune responses. A model built on a 13 V-J signature distinguished ophthalmopathy from stable hyperthyroidism, reaching about 88% sensitivity and around 81% specificity in cross-validation and 80%/75% in testing. In validation, the model predicted progression to ophthalmopathy a median of about 5.9 months before onset, with roughly 71% sensitivity and 72.22% specificity.

Its CDR3 holds 15 amino acids, cysteine through phenylalanine. Only the CDR3 DNA stays, 45 bases, in frame from base 1. Trimming removed 5 bases from V and 0 bases from J, leaving 14 bases between the germline ends. CDR1 SGHTA and CDR2 FQGNSA are derived from the germline V gene. This receptor was obtained from a woman aged 40 to 50 with Graves' ophthalmopathy. The specimen was blood. The V and J genes are TRBV7-2 and TRBJ2-7; the D segment cannot be called with confidence. The CDR3 sequence is CASSQRHSSSYEQYF. The DNA sequence is TGTGCCAGCAGCCAGAGACATTCTTCCTCCTACGAGCAGTACTTC.